The sequence of this TCR beta chain was determined in a study of T cell changes during pregnancy in multiple sclerosis. The protocol was immunoSEQ multiplex PCR, while the TCRdb copy is restricted to in-frame clones and leaves out a portion. The sample comprises tens of thousands of clones, roughly nine tenths of which are singletons, and approximately 5.7% rests with the top ten. Sequencing was performed on CD8+ T cells from peripheral blood mononuclear cells, taken before pregnancy. The TCR sequence derives from a female donor with multiple sclerosis, enrolled in a pregnancy study.

The CDR3 region is CASSLSGGTGVIYGYTF. Here the CDR3 DNA reads TGTGCCAGCAGTTTATCAGGGGGGACAGGGGTCATCTATGGCTACACCTTC. The chain has TRBV27 and TRBJ1-2; 10 nucleotides match TRBD1. CDR3 size: 17 residues. The germline CDR1 and CDR2 sequences are MNHEY and SMNVEV (reference sequence). Trimming cost V 0 bases and J 4 bases; bases outside gene matches: 8.